Listed below are T cell receptor beta chains from one sample, sequenced in a study of T cell repertoires in cytomegalovirus infection. TCRdb passed the reads through MiXCR, listing each CDR3 protein once. The table includes about 440,000 distinct CDR3 sequences, 31% detected once. Specimen: PBMCs. The receptor set was obtained from a human donor in good health (CMV status not recorded). Some clones in this sample may be carry-over from other donors' samples. The CDR3 runs from the conserved cysteine through the conserved F or W. The D gene is left open where the match is weak.

v_call,d_call,j_call,cdr3_length,cdr3_aa
TRBV12-3/TRBV12-4,NA,TRBJ1-2,15,CASTPRGSIGYGYTF
TRBV7-9,NA,TRBJ1-1,12,CASIRWGPEAFF
TRBV28,TRBD1,TRBJ1-5,16,CASISKGTALGQPQPF
TRBV7-8,NA,TRBJ1-3,17,CASSFSIDPSSGNTIYF
TRBV7-3,NA,TRBJ1-3,15,CASSLGGVFGNTIYF
TRBV20-1,NA,TRBJ2-7,14,CSGGVRGFSYEQYF
TRBV6-2/TRBV6-3,TRBD1,TRBJ2-2,15,CASSYTTGAPGELFF
TRBV6-1,NA,TRBJ1-5,14,CASSYSSDNQPQHF
TRBV24-1,TRBD2,TRBJ2-1,16,CATSHNSGVSYNEQFF
TRBV5-4,NA,TRBJ1-1,17,CASSPRSGPAMNTEAFF
TRBV7-9,NA,TRBJ2-1,13,CASSIRQVNEQFF
TRBV7-9,NA,TRBJ2-7,12,CASSWDYYEQYF
TRBV13,NA,TRBJ1-6,15,CASSLLARDNSPLHF
TRBV20-1,TRBD1,TRBJ1-5,14,CSSRKGARDQPQHF
TRBV7-2,TRBD1,TRBJ2-5,14,CASSFRQGFQTQYF
TRBV2,TRBD1,TRBJ1-3,14,CASTPGQGADTIYF
TRBV28,TRBD1,TRBJ1-2,17,CASSLTGTGVRNYGYTF
TRBV7-8,NA,TRBJ2-3,13,CASSLGFTDTQYF
TRBV12-3/TRBV12-4,NA,TRBJ1-6,13,CASRSAYNSPLHF
TRBV20-1,TRBD1,TRBJ1-1,11,CSAIGTGEAFF
TRBV4-1,TRBD2,TRBJ2-3,19,CASSQDSSLAGGSTDTQYF
TRBV12-3/TRBV12-4,NA,TRBJ2-5,13,CSSSRLQQGTQYF
TRBV2,NA,TRBJ1-5,15,CASSEEGTDNQPQHF
TRBV20-1,NA,TRBJ1-2,15,CSATTLGAVRRGYTF
TRBV7-6,NA,TRBJ2-5,13,CASSLGQVETQYF
TRBV10-2,TRBD2,TRBJ2-1,15,CASRLAGGPPNEQFF
TRBV19,TRBD1,TRBJ2-1,14,CASSIDRGSNEQFF
TRBV20-1,TRBD1,TRBJ2-7,13,CSAKDRGTYEQYF
TRBV11-2,TRBD2,TRBJ2-7,16,CASSPRLAGEPYEQYF
TRBV24-1,TRBD1,TRBJ1-1,14,CATSGQGGRTEAFF
TRBV20-1,TRBD1,TRBJ2-3,15,CSARGGQGRTDTQYF
TRBV25-1,NA,TRBJ1-2,13,CASSVSSLHGYTF
TRBV7-2,NA,TRBJ1-5,16,CASSLVGGLGNQPQHF
TRBV5-6,NA,TRBJ2-2,15,CASSLLARNTGELFF
TRBV19,NA,TRBJ1-1,18,CARVKRDHFNKVNTEAFF
TRBV5-1,TRBD1,TRBJ2-2,15,CASSLKSGGSGELFF
TRBV3-1,NA,TRBJ2-5,14,CASSLRAGLVSQYF
TRBV20-1,TRBD1,TRBJ2-5,13,CSATQGAWETQYF
TRBV7-3,NA,TRBJ2-1,16,CASSPTVASSYNEQFF
TRBV7-8,TRBD1,TRBJ1-1,12,CASSLTGGRAFF
TRBV7-6,NA,TRBJ2-3,16,CASSLVGGRGTDTQYF
TRBV7-6,NA,TRBJ1-5,15,CASSHGTDRNQPQHF
TRBV7-2,TRBD2,TRBJ2-7,15,CASSSRGSGGYEQYF
TRBV7-3,NA,TRBJ2-3,16,CASSLTGVGFSDTQYF
TRBV28,NA,TRBJ2-5,14,CASSSPPRGETQYF
TRBV7-9,NA,TRBJ1-1,15,CASSSWGSPDTEAFF
TRBV11-2,TRBD2,TRBJ2-7,15,CASSLEVVGGYEQYF
TRBV6-1,TRBD1,TRBJ1-6,15,CASSDQTGKNSPLHF
TRBV28,NA,TRBJ2-4,15,CASSLSRGAKNIQYF
TRBV5-1,NA,TRBJ1-1,16,CASSSTRVERNTEAFF
TRBV4-3,TRBD1,TRBJ2-2,15,CASSVHRGVSGELFF
TRBV7-9,TRBD1,TRBJ2-3,17,CASSGRDRQWGTDTQYF
TRBV7-2,NA,TRBJ1-4,15,CASRGRGPTNEKLFF
TRBV6-2/TRBV6-3,TRBD2,TRBJ2-1,16,CASSPLRVAGDQYRFF
TRBV29-1,NA,TRBJ2-1,13,CSVEGGRGNEQFF
TRBV7-2,TRBD1,TRBJ2-2,16,CASTFGTGINTGELFF
TRBV19,NA,TRBJ1-5,14,CASSPRGASQPQHF